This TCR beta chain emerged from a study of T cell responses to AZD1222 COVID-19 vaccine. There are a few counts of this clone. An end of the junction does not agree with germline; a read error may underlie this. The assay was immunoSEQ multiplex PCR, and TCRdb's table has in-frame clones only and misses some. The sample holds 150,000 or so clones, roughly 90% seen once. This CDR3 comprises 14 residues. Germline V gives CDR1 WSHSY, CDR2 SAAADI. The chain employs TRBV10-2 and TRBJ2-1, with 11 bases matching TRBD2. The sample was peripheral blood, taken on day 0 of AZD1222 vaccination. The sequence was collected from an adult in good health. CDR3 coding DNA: TGCGCCAGCACTGAGACTAGCGGGAACACTGAGCAGTTCTTC. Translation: CASTETSGNTEQFF.